Listed below are T cell receptor beta chains from one sample, sequenced in a study of CD4 T cells in relation to SARS-CoV-2 and coronaviruses. Sequenced by immunoSEQ multiplex PCR; TCRdb stores in-frame clones only, minus some. This sample has 60,000 to 85,000 clones, with over 90% found just once. The sequenced sample was naive CD4+ T cells from PBMCs. These receptors were obtained from a human donor in good health. The CDR3 runs from the conserved cysteine through the conserved F or W. D genes are given only for firm matches. The size field is filled for only some rows; it gives once, few, many or a size class.

15	TRBV3-1/TRBV3-2	-	TRBJ1-4	-	CASSRNGRVLEKLFF	TGTGCCAGCAGCCGCAACGGGCGGGTTTTAGAAAAACTGTTTTTT
15	TRBV5-4	-	TRBJ2-3	-	CASSLSLYQHNTQYF	TGTGCCAGCAGCTTGAGTCTATACCAGCATAATACGCAGTATTTT
13	TRBV7-9	-	TRBJ2-1	-	CASSPGSYNEQFF	TGTGCCAGCAGTCCCGGGTCCTACAATGAGCAGTTCTTC
17	TRBV4-1	-	TRBJ2-3	-	CASSQLPLLEFPDTQYF	TGCGCCAGCAGCCAATTACCCTTACTAGAATTCCCAGATACGCAGTATTTT
13	TRBV19	once	TRBJ2-1	-	CASGEAGSDEQFF	TGTGCCAGTGGGGAAGCAGGGAGCGATGAGCAGTTCTTC
15	TRBV5-1	-	TRBJ2-1	-	CASSLSASSYNEQFF	TGCGCCAGCAGCTTGTCTGCTAGCTCCTACAATGAGCAGTTCTTC
18	TRBV23-1	-	TRBJ1-5	TRBD1	CASSQSGPGQGYNQPQHF	TGCGCCAGCAGTCAATCCGGCCCGGGACAGGGGTACAATCAGCCCCAGCATTTT
12	TRBV18	-	TRBJ1-1	-	CASSPPNTEAFF	TGTGCCAGCTCACCCCCGAACACTGAAGCTTTCTTT
14	TRBV19	once	TRBJ1-2	-	CASSSGSGNYGYTF	TGTGCCAGTAGTAGTGGGTCTGGGAACTATGGCTACACCTTC
16	TRBV7-9	once	TRBJ2-7	TRBD1	CASSLTGQESSYEQYF	TGTGCCAGCAGCTTAACCGGACAGGAGAGCTCCTACGAGCAGTACTTC
13	TRBV5-5	-	TRBJ2-7	TRBD2	CASSPWGGDEQYF	TGTGCCAGCAGCCCCTGGGGGGGGGACGAGCAGTACTTC
15	TRBV7-9	once	TRBJ2-6	-	CASSPGRSGANVLTF	TGTGCCAGCAGTCCAGGGAGGTCTGGGGCCAACGTCCTGACTTTC
14	TRBV28	-	TRBJ2-1	TRBD2	CASIGLADYNEQFF	TGTGCCAGTATCGGACTAGCGGACTACAATGAGCAGTTCTTC
16	TRBV5-4	-	TRBJ2-3	TRBD2	CASRPRTSASTDTQYF	TGTGCCAGCAGACCCCGGACTAGCGCGAGCACAGATACGCAGTATTTT
13	TRBV12-3/TRBV12-4	-	TRBJ1-5	-	CASSLGGRQPQHF	TGTGCCAGCAGTTTGGGGGGGCGTCAGCCCCAGCATTTT
16	TRBV18	-	TRBJ1-4	TRBD1	CASSPLGQGTNEKLFF	TGTGCCAGCTCACCCCTAGGACAGGGGACTAATGAAAAACTGTTTTTT
17	TRBV5-1	-	TRBJ1-1	-	CASSLGVAGGRWAEAFF	TGCGCCAGCAGCTTGGGTGTAGCCGGGGGACGGTGGGCTGAAGCTTTCTTT
12	TRBV18	-	TRBJ1-2	-	CASSGGLDGYTF	TGTGCCAGCTCGGGGGGGCTGGATGGCTACACCTTC
14	TRBV4-3	-	TRBJ1-1	-	CASSRNGRLTEAFF	TGCGCCAGCAGCCGAAACGGACGGCTTACTGAAGCTTTCTTT
17	TRBV4-2	-	TRBJ2-3	TRBD2	CASSLGLADFRTDTQYF	TGTGCCAGCAGCCTGGGACTAGCGGATTTTCGGACAGATACGCAGTATTTT
13	TRBV19	-	TRBJ1-1	-	CASSPMRTNEAFF	TGTGCCAGTAGTCCGATGCGGACAAATGAAGCTTTCTTT
15	TRBV2	few	TRBJ1-6	-	CASSDTGTYNSPLHF	TGTGCCAGCAGTGACACAGGAACGTATAATTCACCCCTCCACTTT
17	TRBV5-1	-	TRBJ2-2	TRBD1	CASSSLRGTGNTGELFF	TGCGCCAGCAGCTCACTCCGCGGGACAGGGAACACCGGGGAGCTGTTTTTT
14	TRBV6-5	-	TRBJ2-3	TRBD2	CASRPGLTTDTQYF	TGTGCCAGCAGGCCGGGACTAACGACAGATACGCAGTATTTT
13	TRBV7-8	-	TRBJ2-7	-	CASSWAAGHEQYF	TGTGCCAGCAGCTGGGCGGCTGGGCACGAGCAGTACTTC
15	TRBV5-1	once	TRBJ1-2	TRBD1	CASSSAGQDNYGYTF	TGCGCCAGCAGCTCTGCGGGACAGGATAACTATGGCTACACCTTC
17	TRBV5-1	-	TRBJ1-6	TRBD1	CASSLETGARFNSPLHF	TGCGCCAGCAGCTTGGAGACAGGGGCCCGATTCAATTCACCCCTCCACTTT
16	TRBV4-1	-	TRBJ1-5	-	CASSQGSGVGNQPQHF	TGCGCCAGCAGCCAAGGGTCAGGGGTGGGCAATCAGCCCCAGCATTTT
15	TRBV5-4	-	TRBJ2-5	TRBD1	CASSPSGQGDGTQYF	TGTGCCAGCAGCCCTTCCGGACAGGGTGATGGGACCCAGTACTTC
15	TRBV28	once	TRBJ1-2	TRBD1	CASEGNGRGDYGYTF	TGTGCCAGCGAGGGGAACGGCAGGGGGGACTATGGCTACACCTTC
15	TRBV7-3	-	TRBJ2-1	TRBD1	CASSSPGTGYNEQFF	TGTGCCAGCAGCTCTCCCGGGACAGGGTACAATGAGCAGTTCTTC
13	TRBV29-1	-	TRBJ1-1	-	CSVEHEAGLGAFF	TGCAGCGTTGAACATGAGGCAGGGCTGGGCGCTTTCTTT
15	TRBV24-1	-	TRBJ2-1	-	CATSDLSAAVNEQFF	TGTGCCACCAGTGATTTAAGTGCGGCAGTCAATGAGCAGTTCTTC